The T cell receptor beta chain described here comes from a study of blood T cell repertoires in COVID-19. At the level of the study: Donors in the United States, Italy and Spain gave samples during acute or convalescent COVID-19.

Seattle patients were enrolled during active infection and followed longitudinally. Under the authors' procedure: The authors estimated nucleated cell counts from reference gene primer amplification. Profiled with immunoSEQ multiplex PCR; TCRdb holds only in-frame clones, not every one. D and trimming were read from the DNA, whereas the V and J calls and clone size are those reported in that table. Of about 170,000 clones in the sample, around 92% were seen once. CDR1 is MNHNY and CDR2 is SVGAGI in the germline V gene (reference sequence). The V end was cut by 2 bases, the J end by 8 bases, with 7 bases between. The CDR3 spans 12 residues.

The chain employs TRBV6-6 and TRBJ1-5; D might be TRBD1 (5 bases). Sequencing was performed on peripheral blood. This TCR was sampled from a young man with COVID-19, enrolled during active disease. The CDR3 nucleotides are TGTGCCAGCAGTTACGACAGAGAGCCCCAGCATTTT. Translated: CASSYDREPQHF.